Reported below is one T cell receptor (beta chain). What it recognizes is unknown. These data come from a study of CXCR3-negative and CXCR3-positive naive CD8 T cells. Findings of the study overall: TRB CDR3s were more hydrophobic in CXCR3-positive than in CXCR3-negative naive cells. With respect to TRBV-TRBJ usage, naive CXCR3-negative and CXCR3-positive cells were similar; memory differed. Both naive subsets had comparably high diversity; memory CD8+ cells much lower.

By phenotype, naive CD8+ T cells were CD45RO-CCR7+CD27+CD95-. UMI-labeled 5' RACE TRB cDNA libraries were prepared from the cells. TCRdb re-called the 5' RACE reads and gives one entry per CDR3 protein, without DNA. Its listing shows around 60,000 distinct CDR3 sequences. The sequence came from a human donor in good health. Some clones in this sample may be carry-over from other donors' samples. Sequencing was done on a sample of naive CXCR3- CD8+ T cells from blood. Subset denoted: CD45RO-CCR7+CD27+CD95- naive CD8+ T cells lacking CXCR3 (TNR3-).

CDR3 sequence reads: CSARLAEPPAGYEQYF. The J gene is TRBJ2-7, the V gene TRBV20-1; TCRdb reports TRBD2, a call that lacks DNA to check it against. This CDR3 contains 16 residues. Germline V lookup: CDR1 DFQATT, CDR2 SNEGSKA (reference sequence).